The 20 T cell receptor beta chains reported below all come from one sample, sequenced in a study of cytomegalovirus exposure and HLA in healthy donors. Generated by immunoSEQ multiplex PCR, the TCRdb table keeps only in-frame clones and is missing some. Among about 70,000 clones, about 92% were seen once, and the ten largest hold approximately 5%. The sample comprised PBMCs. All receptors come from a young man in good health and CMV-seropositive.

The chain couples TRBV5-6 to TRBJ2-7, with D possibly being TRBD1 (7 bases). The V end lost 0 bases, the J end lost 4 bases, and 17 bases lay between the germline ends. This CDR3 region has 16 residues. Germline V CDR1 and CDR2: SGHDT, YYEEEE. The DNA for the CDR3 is TGTGCCAGCAGCTTGGGATTGGAGGGGGCATCTTACGAGCAGTACTTC. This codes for CASSLGLEGASYEQYF.

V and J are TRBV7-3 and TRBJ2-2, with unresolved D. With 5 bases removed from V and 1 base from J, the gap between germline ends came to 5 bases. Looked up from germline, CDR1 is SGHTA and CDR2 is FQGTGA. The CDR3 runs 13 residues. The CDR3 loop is CASSRQNTGELFF. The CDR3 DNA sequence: TGTGCCAGCAGCCGACAGAACACCGGGGAGCTGTTTTTT. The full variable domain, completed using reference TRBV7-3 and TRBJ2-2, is GAGVSQTPSNKVTEKGKYVELRCDPISGHTALYWYRQSLGQGPEFLIYFQGTGAADDSGLPNDRFFAVRPEGSVSTLKIQRTERGDSAVYLCASSRQNTGELFFGEGSRLTVL.

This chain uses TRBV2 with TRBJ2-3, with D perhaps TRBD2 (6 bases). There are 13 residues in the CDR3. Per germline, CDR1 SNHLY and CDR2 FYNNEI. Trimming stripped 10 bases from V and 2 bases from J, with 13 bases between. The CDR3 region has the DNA TGTGCCAAAACGGGAGAACACACAGATACGCAGTATTTT. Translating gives CAKTGEHTDTQYF. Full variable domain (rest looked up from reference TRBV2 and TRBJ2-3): EPEVTQTPSHQVTQMGQEVILRCVPISNHLYFYWYRQILGQKVEFLVSFYNNEISEKSEIFDDQFSVERPDGSNFTLKIRSTKLEDSAMYFCAKTGEHTDTQYFGPGTRLTVL.

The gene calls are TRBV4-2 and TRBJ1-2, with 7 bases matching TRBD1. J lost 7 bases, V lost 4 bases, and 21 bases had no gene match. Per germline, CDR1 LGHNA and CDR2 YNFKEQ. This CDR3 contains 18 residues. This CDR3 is CASSRMGGTVPPLGGYTF. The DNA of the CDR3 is TGTGCCAGCAGCCGGATGGGCGGGACAGTCCCTCCATTGGGTGGCTACACCTTC.

The CDR3 spells CASSLGQGAAQAFF. The CDR3 nucleotides read TGCGCCAGCAGTCTGGGACAGGGGGCAGCACAAGCTTTCTTT. The chain employs TRBV4-1 and TRBJ1-1, with TRBD1 identical over 12 bases. This CDR3 has 14 amino acids. J gave up 9 bases and V 6 bases, and 8 bases lay outside the gene matches. Germline V lookup: CDR1 MGHRA, CDR2 YSYEKL.

Here the CDR3 reads CAWVDRAPYTGELFF. In DNA form, the CDR3 reads TGTGCCTGGGTAGACAGGGCCCCTTACACCGGGGAGCTGTTTTTT. The gene calls are TRBV30 and TRBJ2-2; 7 bases agree with TRBD1. The V gene end was trimmed by 5 bases and the J gene end by 3 bases; junction bases not matched to a gene: 9. CDR1 is GTSNPN, CDR2 SVGIG, per germline (reference sequence). This CDR3 comprises 15 residues. The full variable domain, rest sourced from reference TRBV30 and TRBJ2-2, is SQTIHQWPATLVQPVGSPLSLECTVEGTSNPNLYWYRQAAGRGLQLLFYSVGIGQISSEVPQNLSASRPQDRQFILSSKKLLLSDSGFYLCAWVDRAPYTGELFFGEGSRLTVL.

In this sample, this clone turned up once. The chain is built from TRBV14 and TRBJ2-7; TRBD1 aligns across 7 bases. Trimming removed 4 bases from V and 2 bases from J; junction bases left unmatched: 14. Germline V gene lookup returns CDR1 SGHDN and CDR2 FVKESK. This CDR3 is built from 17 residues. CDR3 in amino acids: CASSLMIQGTVAYEQYF. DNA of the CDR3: TGTGCCAGCAGCCTGATGATCCAAGGGACAGTAGCCTACGAGCAGTACTTC.

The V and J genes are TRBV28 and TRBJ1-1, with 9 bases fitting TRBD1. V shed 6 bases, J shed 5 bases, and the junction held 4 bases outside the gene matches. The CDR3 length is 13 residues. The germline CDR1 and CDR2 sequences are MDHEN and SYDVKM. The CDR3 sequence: CASRRQGGTEAFF. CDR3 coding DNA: TGTGCCAGCAGGCGACAGGGGGGAACTGAAGCTTTCTTT.

Written as DNA, the CDR3 is TGTGCCTGGAGTGTACTCACCGGGGAGCTGTTTTTT. It yields the protein CAWSVLTGELFF. The genes are TRBV30 and TRBJ2-2, with unresolved D. CDR1 is GTSNPN and CDR2 is SVGIG in the germline V gene (reference sequence). V lost 0 bases to trimming and J lost 4 bases, with 3 bases between them. This CDR3 spans 12 amino acids.

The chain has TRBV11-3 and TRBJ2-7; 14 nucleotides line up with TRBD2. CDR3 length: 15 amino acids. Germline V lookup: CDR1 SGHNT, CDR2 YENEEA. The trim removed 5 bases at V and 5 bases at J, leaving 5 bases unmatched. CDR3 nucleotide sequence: TGTGCCAGCAGCCGGGGACTAGCGGGAGCCCACGAGCAGTACTTC. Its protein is CASSRGLAGAHEQYF.

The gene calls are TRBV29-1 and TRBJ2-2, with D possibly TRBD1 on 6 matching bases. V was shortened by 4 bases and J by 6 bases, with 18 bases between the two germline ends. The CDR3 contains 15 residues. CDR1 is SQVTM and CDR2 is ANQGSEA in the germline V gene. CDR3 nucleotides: TGCAGCGTTGGGACCGGGACAAGGGTGTCCGGGGAGCTGTTTTTT. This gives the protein CSVGTGTRVSGELFF.

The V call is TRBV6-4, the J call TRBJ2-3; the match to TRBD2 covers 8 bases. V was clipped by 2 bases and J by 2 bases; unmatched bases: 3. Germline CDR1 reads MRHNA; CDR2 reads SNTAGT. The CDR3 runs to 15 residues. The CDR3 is CASSDQAGDTDTQYF. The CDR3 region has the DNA TGTGCCAGCAGTGACCAAGCGGGAGACACAGATACGCAGTATTTT.

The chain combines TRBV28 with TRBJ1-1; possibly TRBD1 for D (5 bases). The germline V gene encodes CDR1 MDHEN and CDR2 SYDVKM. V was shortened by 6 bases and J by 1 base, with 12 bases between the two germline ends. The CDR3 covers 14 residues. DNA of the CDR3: TGTGCCAGCAGGACGAGTCAGGGGAACACTGAAGCTTTCTTT. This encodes CASRTSQGNTEAFF.

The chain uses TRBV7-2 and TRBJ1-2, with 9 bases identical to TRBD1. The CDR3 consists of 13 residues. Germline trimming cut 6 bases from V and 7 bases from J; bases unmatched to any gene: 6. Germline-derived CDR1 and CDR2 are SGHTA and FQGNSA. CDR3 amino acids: CASRTGGEGGYTF. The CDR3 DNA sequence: TGTGCCAGCAGAACAGGGGGCGAGGGTGGCTACACCTTC.

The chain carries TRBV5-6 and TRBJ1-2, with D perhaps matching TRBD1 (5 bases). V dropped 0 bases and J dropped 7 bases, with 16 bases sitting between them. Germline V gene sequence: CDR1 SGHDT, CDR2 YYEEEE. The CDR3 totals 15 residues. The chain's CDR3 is CASSLVGERTFGYTF. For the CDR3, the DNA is TGTGCCAGCAGCTTGGTAGGGGAAAGGACGTTTGGCTACACCTTC.

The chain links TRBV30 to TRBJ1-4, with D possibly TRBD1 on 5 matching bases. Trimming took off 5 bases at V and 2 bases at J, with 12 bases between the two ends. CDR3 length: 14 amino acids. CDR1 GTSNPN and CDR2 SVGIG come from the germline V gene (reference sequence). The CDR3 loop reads CAWGPGGTNEKLFF. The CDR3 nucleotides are TGTGCCTGGGGTCCCGGGGGGACTAATGAAAAACTGTTTTTT.

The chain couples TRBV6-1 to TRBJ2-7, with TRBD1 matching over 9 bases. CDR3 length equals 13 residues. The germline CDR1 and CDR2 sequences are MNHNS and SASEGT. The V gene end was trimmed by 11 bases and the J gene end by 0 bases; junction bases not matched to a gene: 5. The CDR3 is CACRQGGSYEQYF. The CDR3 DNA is TGTGCCTGTAGACAGGGGGGCTCCTACGAGCAGTACTTC.

The CDR3 loop reads CASRGQGIYGYTF. For the CDR3, the DNA is TGTGCCAGCAGGGGACAGGGGATCTATGGCTACACCTTC. The gene calls are TRBV28 and TRBJ1-2, with 10 bases lining up with TRBD1. V trimming: 6 bases; J trimming: 4 bases; junction bases outside the gene matches: 2. The V gene's germline CDR1 is MDHEN and CDR2 SYDVKM. The CDR3 totals 13 residues.

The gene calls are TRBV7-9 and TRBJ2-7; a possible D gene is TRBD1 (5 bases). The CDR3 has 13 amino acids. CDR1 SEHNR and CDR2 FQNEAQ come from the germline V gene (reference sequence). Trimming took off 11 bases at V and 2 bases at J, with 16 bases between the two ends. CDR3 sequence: CAVQAGNAYEQYF. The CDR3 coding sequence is TGTGCCGTACAGGCAGGCAACGCCTACGAGCAGTACTTC.

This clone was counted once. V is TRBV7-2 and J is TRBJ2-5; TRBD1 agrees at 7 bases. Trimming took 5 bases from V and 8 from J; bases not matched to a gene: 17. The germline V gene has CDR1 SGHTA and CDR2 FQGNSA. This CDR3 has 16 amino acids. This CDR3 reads CASSPNSVGGASTQYF. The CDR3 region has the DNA TGTGCCAGCAGCCCCAATAGTGTAGGGGGCGCGTCCACCCAGTACTTC.